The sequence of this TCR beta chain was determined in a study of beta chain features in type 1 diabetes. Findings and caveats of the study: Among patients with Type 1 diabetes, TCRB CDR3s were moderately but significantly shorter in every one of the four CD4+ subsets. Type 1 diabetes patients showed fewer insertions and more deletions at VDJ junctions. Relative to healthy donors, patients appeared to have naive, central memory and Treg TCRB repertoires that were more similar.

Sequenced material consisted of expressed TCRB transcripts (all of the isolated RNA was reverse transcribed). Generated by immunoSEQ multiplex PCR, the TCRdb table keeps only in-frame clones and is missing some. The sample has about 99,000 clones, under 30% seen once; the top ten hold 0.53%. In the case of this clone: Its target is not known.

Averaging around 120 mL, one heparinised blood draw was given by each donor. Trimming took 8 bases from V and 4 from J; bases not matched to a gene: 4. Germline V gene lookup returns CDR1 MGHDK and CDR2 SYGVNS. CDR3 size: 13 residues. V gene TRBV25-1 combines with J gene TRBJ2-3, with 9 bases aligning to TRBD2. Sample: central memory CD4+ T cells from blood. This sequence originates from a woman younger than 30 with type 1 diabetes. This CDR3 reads CASQREDPDTQYF. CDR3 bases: TGTGCCAGCCAGCGGGAGGACCCAGATACGCAGTATTTT.